The present TCR beta chain was sequenced within a study of long-term antiretroviral therapy in people with HIV. Regarding the study as a whole: Repertoire dominance by clones expanded before ART was seen at all time points. Post-ART diversity increased but stayed below transplant donor controls. Relative to control repertoires, HIV repertoires exhibited narrower CDR3 length ranges.

Sequencing used immunoSEQ v3.0 at survey level. In sequencing, about 35,000-50,000 T-cell genomes per sample were targeted. Measured with immunoSEQ multiplex PCR; TCRdb has only the in-frame clones, and not every one. The table records about 17,000 clones, roughly nine tenths of them present only once. Concerning this clone itself: Antigen unknown.

Trimming took 1 base from V and 4 from J, leaving 10 bases between them. Germline assignment: CDR1 LNHNV and CDR2 YYDKDF (reference sequence). This CDR3 has 14 residues. Here the sequenced sample was unsorted PBMCs, taken 0.6 years after starting antiretroviral therapy. The V call is TRBV15, the J call TRBJ1-1; the D is unclear. The TCR was taken from a woman between 40 and 50 years old with HIV. The CDR3 sequence is CATSRGQPGTEAFF. The DNA for the CDR3 is TGTGCCACCAGCAGAGGACAACCGGGCACTGAAGCTTTCTTT.